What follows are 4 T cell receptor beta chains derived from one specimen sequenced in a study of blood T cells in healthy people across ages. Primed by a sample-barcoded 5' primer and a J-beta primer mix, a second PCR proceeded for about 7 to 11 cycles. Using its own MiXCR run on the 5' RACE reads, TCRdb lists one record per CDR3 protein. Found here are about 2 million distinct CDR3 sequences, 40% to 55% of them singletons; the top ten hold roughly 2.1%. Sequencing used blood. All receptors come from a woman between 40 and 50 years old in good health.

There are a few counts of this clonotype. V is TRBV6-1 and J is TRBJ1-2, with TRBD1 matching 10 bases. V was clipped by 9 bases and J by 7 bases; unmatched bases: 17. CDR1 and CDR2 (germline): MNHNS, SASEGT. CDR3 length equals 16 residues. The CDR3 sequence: CASNNGGTGDISGYTF. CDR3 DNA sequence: TGTGCCAGTAACAACGGAGGGACAGGGGACATTAGTGGCTACACCTTC.

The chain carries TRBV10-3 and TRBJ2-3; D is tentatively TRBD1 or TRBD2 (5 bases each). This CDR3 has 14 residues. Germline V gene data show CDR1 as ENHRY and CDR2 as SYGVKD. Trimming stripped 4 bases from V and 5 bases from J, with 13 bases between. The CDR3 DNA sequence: TGTGCCATCAGTGGGGACGGGGTAAGAGATACGCAGTATTTT. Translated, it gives CAISGDGVRDTQYF.

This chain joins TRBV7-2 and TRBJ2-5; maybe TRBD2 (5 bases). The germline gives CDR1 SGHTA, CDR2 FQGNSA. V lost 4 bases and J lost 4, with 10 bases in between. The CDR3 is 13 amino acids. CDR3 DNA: TGTGCCAGCAGCTCCACTAGAGGAGAGACCCAGTACTTC. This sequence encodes CASSSTRGETQYF.

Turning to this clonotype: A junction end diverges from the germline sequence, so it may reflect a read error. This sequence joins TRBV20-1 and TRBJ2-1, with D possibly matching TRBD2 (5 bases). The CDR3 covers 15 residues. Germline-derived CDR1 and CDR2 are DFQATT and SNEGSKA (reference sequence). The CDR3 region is CSARDLSVLYNERFF. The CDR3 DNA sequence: TGCAGTGCTAGGGACCTTAGCGTTCTATACAATGAGCGGTTCTTC.